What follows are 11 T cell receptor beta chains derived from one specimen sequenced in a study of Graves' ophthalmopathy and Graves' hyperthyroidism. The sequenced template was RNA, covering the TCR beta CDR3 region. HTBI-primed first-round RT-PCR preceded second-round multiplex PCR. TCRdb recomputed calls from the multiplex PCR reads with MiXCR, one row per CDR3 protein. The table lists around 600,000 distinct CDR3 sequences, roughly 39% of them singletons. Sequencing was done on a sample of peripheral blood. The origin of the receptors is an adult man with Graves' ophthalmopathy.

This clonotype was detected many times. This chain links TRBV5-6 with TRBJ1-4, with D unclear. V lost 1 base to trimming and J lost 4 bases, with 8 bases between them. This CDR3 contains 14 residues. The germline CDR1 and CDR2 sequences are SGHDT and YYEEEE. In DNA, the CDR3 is TGTGCCAGCAGCTTGCCTGGGTTTAATGAAAAACTGTTTTTT. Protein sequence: CASSLPGFNEKLFF.

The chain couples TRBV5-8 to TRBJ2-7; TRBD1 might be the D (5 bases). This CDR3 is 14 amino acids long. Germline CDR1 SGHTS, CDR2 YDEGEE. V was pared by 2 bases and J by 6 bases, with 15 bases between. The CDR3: CASSFLVGLGEQYF. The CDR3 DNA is TGTGCCAGCAGCTTCCTCGTGGGGCTGGGCGAGCAGTACTTC.

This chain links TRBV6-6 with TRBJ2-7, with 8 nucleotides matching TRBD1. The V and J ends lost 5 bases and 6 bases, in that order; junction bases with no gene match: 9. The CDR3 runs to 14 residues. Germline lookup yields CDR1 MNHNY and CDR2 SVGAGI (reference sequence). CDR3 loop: CASSPQGALFEQYF. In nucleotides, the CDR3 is TGTGCCAGCAGTCCGCAGGGGGCACTATTCGAGCAGTACTTC.

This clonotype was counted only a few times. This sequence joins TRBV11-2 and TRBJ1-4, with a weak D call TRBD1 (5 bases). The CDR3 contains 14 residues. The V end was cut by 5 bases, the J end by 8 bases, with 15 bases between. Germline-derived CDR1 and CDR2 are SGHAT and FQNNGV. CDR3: CASSPGFSDEKLFF. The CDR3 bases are TGTGCCAGCAGCCCAGGGTTTTCAGACGAAAAACTGTTTTTT.

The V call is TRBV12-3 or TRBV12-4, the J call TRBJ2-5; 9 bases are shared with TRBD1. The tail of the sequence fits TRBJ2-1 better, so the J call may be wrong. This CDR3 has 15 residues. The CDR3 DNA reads TGTGCCATCAGGGTGGGCACAGGGGGCATTGGTGAGCAGTTCTTC. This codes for CAIRVGTGGIGEQFF.

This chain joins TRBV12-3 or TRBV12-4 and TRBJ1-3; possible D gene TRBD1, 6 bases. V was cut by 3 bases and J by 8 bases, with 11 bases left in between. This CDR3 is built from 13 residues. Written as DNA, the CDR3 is TGTGCCAGCAGTTTTGATAGGGGGGACACCATATATTTT. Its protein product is CASSFDRGDTIYF.

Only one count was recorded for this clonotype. Here the CDR3 DNA reads TGTGCCAGCGGCTCCGGGGCTACCTACGAGCAGTACTTC. It codes for CASGSGATYEQYF. This chain links TRBV6-1 with TRBJ2-7; tentatively, D is TRBD1 or TRBD2 (5 bases each). Trimming removed 8 bases at V and 2 bases at J, with 13 bases between. The CDR3 runs to 13 residues. CDR1 and CDR2 (germline): MNHNS, SASEGT.

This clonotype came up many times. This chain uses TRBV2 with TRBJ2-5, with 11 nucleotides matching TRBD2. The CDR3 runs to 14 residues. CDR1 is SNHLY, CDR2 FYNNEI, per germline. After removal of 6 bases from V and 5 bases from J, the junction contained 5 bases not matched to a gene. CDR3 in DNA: TGTGCCAGCAGACCACTAGCGGGGGCTGAGACCCAGTACTTC. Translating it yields CASRPLAGAETQYF.

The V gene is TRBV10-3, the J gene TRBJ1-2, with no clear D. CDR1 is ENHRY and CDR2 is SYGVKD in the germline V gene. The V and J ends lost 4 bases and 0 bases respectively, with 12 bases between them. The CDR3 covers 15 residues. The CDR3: CAISAVVLANYGYTF. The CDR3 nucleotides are TGTGCCATCAGTGCGGTGGTCTTAGCTAACTATGGCTACACCTTC.

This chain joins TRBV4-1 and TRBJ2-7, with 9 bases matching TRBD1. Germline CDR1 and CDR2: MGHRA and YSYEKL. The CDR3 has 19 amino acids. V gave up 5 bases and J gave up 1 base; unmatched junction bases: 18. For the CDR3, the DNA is TGCGCCAGCAGCAAAAGTCCACGCGGAACAGGGGGCCCTTCCTACGAGCAGTACTTC. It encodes CASSKSPRGTGGPSYEQYF.

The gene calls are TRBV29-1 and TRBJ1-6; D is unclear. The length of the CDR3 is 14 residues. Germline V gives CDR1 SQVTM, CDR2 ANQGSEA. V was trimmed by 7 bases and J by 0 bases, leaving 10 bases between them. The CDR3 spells CSATTGSYNSPLHF. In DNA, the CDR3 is TGCAGCGCCACGACCGGCTCCTATAATTCACCCCTCCACTTT.